This section outlines one T cell receptor beta chain sequence together with its context. The target of this receptor is not known. Base qualities are not provided; no much larger clone lies one nucleotide away. The collaborating institutions used their own protocols to collect whole blood in K2EDTA tubes. Collaborator samples were shipped for TCRbeta analysis as frozen whole blood, isolated PBMCs, or DNA extracted from either sample type. TCRbeta CDR3 regions were amplified from genomic DNA using the immunoSEQ Assay, a bias-controlled multiplex PCR. Turning to the authors' computational methods: The number of nucleated cells in each sample was estimated by amplification of reference gene primers within the assay. To quantify the absolute abundance of each unique TCRbeta CDR3 rearrangement, sequence reads were collapsed and filtered. For each sample, productive Simpson clonality was calculated by taking the square root of Simpson's diversity index across productive rearrangements. TCRdb took over this immuneACCESS table, retaining in-frame rearrangements with V and J assigned. Such tables are incomplete; in checked studies, under half of the missing clones stem from an unresolved V gene, and the remainder is unexplained. V and J calls and clone size are copied from that table; D and trimming were computed from the DNA. This sample gives roughly 150,000 clones in total; about 80% of them show up just once. The ten largest clones represent over 0.5% of the sample.

The record originates from a study of blood T cell repertoires in COVID-19 (TCRdb year 2020). With regard to the full study: The collaborator samples originated in the United States, Italy and Spain and spanned the acute and convalescent phases of COVID-19. The prospective study material was composed of cDNA or gDNA derived from T cells, B-cell-depleted T cells, or PBMCs. Subjects who had been exposed to COVID-19, were actively infected with it, or had recovered from it provided the deeply sampled blood TCRbeta repertoires that made up the dataset. The repertoires were released in a freely available public database meant as a resource for research on the immune response to SARS-CoV-2. Samples were obtained from the ongoing ImmuneRACE study (first 160 participants) and from over a thousand subjects provided by 6 global collaborators. A de-identified subject ID, COVID-19 status, age in years and sex were almost always included in the sample metadata. Where available, HLA class I and class II types were taken from metadata supplied by the sample provider and were not determined by assay-based typing. Study-wide findings and limitations: Clinical and demographic metadata were provided uncurated, with the amount varying by source and participant.

Sequences LGHNA (CDR1) and YNFKEQ (CDR2) are obtained from the germline V gene. V loses 2 bases at its end and J loses 0 bases; junction bases beyond the gene matches: 5. Measured from the cysteine to the phenylalanine, the CDR3 is 17 residues long. The retained sequence is limited to the CDR3, 51 bases, with the frame set at the first base. The TCR sequence derives from a man aged 60-69 years with acute or convalescent COVID-19. The chain was built from TRBV4-2 and TRBJ2-1, and 9 junctional nucleotides match TRBD2. Sample: peripheral blood. This receptor has the CDR3 CASSQSTSGSSYNEQFF. In nucleotide form, the sequence is TGTGCCAGCAGCCAATCGACTAGCGGAAGCTCCTACAATGAGCAGTTCTTC.